Listed here are 25 T cell receptor beta chains from one sample, sequenced in a study of blood T cell repertoires in COVID-19. Clones were read by immunoSEQ multiplex PCR, and TCRdb kept only the in-frame ones, dropping some. The repertoire holds about 95,000 clones, roughly 80% seen once, with around 25% in the top ten. Sequencing was carried out using peripheral blood. The source of these receptors is a man older than 75 with active or convalescent COVID-19.

This chain joins TRBV12-3 or TRBV12-4 and TRBJ1-3; D not certain. This CDR3 has 12 residues. V lost 3 bases, J lost 2 bases, and 2 bases lay in between. This CDR3 is CASSFTGNTIYF. The CDR3 nucleotides read TGTGCCAGCAGTTTCACTGGAAACACCATATATTTT.

The gene calls are TRBV7-6 and TRBJ1-5; 10 positions match TRBD1. The CDR3 loop spans 15 amino acids. V shed 5 bases, J shed 7 bases, and the junction held 8 bases outside the gene matches. Looked up from germline, CDR1 is SGHVS and CDR2 is FNYEAQ. The CDR3, as DNA: TGTGCCAGCAGCGCCCTGACAGGGGGCGGACAGCCCCAGCATTTT. It encodes CASSALTGGGQPQHF. Full variable domain (rest looked up from reference TRBV7-6 and TRBJ1-5): GAGVSQSPRYKVTKRGQDVALRCDPISGHVSLYWYRQALGQGPEFLTYFNYEAQQDKSGLPNDRFSAERPEGSISTLTIQRTEQRDSAMYRCASSALTGGGQPQHFGDGTRLSIL.

This clone was seen only once. The genes are TRBV29-1 and TRBJ1-5; maybe TRBD1 (6 bases). The CDR3 runs to 13 residues. Germline CDR1 reads SQVTM; CDR2 reads ANQGSEA. Between the trimmed V and J ends, which lost 4 bases and 0 bases, there was a span of 7 bases. The CDR3 DNA is TGCAGCGTTGGGACAGATAGCAATCAGCCCCAGCATTTT. Translation: CSVGTDSNQPQHF. Full variable domain (outside the CDR3, taken from reference TRBV29-1 and TRBJ1-5): SAVISQKPSRDICQRGTSLTIQCQVDSQVTMMFWYRQQPGQSLTLIATANQGSEATYESGFVIDKFPISRPNLTFSTLTVSNMSPEDSSIYLCSVGTDSNQPQHFGDGTRLSIL.

V gene TRBV5-5 combines with J gene TRBJ2-7; weak D call: TRBD2 (5 bases). CDR1 and CDR2 from the germline V gene are SGHKS and YYEKEE (reference sequence). V was pared by 1 base and J by 6 bases, with 11 bases between. This CDR3 has 13 amino acids. CDR3 in DNA: TGTGCCAGCAGCTTGTACCTTGGAGGCGAGCAGTACTTC. Translation gives CASSLYLGGEQYF.

The rearrangement joins TRBV1 to TRBJ1-4; TRBD1 reflects the table's D call only, with no check against the DNA. TRBV1 is a listed pseudogene. The CDR3 consists of 15 residues. This CDR3 is CTSSLTGTGNEKLFF. The CDR3 bases are TGCACCAGCAGCCTAACCGGGACAGGTAATGAAAAACTGTTTTTT.

The chain couples TRBV7-9 to TRBJ1-4; tentatively, D is TRBD1 (6 bases). This CDR3 region has 16 residues. Germline V CDR1 and CDR2: SEHNR, FQNEAQ (reference sequence). V lost 5 bases to trimming and J lost 0 bases, with 13 bases between them. CDR3 loop: CASSPAAGATNEKLFF. CDR3 coding DNA: TGTGCCAGCAGCCCCGCTGCAGGGGCAACTAATGAAAAACTGTTTTTT.

This sequence joins TRBV27 and TRBJ2-3; TRBD1 might be the D (5 bases). The CDR3 extends over 15 amino acids. Germline CDR1 MNHEY, CDR2 SMNVEV (reference sequence). Trimming stripped 6 bases from V and 0 bases from J, with 13 bases between. CDR3 residues: CASSPLGVSTDTQYF. The CDR3 nucleotides read TGTGCCAGCAGCCCCTTAGGGGTTAGCACAGATACGCAGTATTTT.

The chain links TRBV5-1 to TRBJ1-1; 7 bases line up with TRBD1. Germline CDR1 reads SGHRS; CDR2 reads YFSETQ. The CDR3 length is 14 residues. With V trimmed by 5 bases and J by 4 bases, 8 bases remained unmatched. The CDR3, as DNA: TGCGCCAGCAGAAAGACAGGGAGCGGCACTGAAGCTTTCTTT. Amino acid sequence: CASRKTGSGTEAFF.

This clone was recorded once. The genes are TRBV2 and TRBJ1-4; perhaps TRBD1 as D (6 bases). Germline assignment: CDR1 SNHLY and CDR2 FYNNEI. This CDR3 is built from 16 residues. The V end was cut by 8 bases, the J end by 0 bases, with 16 bases between. The CDR3 sequence is CASGTGSRATNEKLFF. The CDR3 region has the DNA TGTGCCAGCGGAACAGGGTCGAGGGCAACTAATGAAAAACTGTTTTTT.

This chain joins TRBV2 and TRBJ2-5; D might be TRBD2 (6 bases). The germline gives CDR1 SNHLY, CDR2 FYNNEI. V was cut by 7 bases and J by 5 bases, with 11 bases left in between. CDR3 size: 12 residues. CDR3 bases: TGTGCCAGCACCGCTGGGGGGGAGACCCAGTACTTC. It yields the protein CASTAGGETQYF.

The CDR3 region has the DNA TGCGCCAGCAGACGTGTCCCCAGGGCCGGACAAGAGACCCAGTACTTC. As protein: CASRRVPRAGQETQYF. The genes are TRBV5-1 and TRBJ2-5; the D gene is possibly TRBD1 (5 bases). Germline V CDR1 and CDR2: SGHRS, YFSETQ. The CDR3 is 16 amino acids. The V end was cut by 5 bases, the J end by 2 bases, with 19 bases between.

The chain carries TRBV4-3 and TRBJ1-1, with D perhaps TRBD1 (5 bases). The CDR3 consists of 11 residues. Germline V CDR1 and CDR2: LGHNA, YSLEER. V was pared by 4 bases and J by 10 bases, with 10 bases between. Here the CDR3 DNA reads TGCGCCAGCAGCCCAGGGATCGGAGCTTTCTTT. The encoded protein is CASSPGIGAFF.

The chain joins TRBV6-6 to TRBJ1-6; 8 nucleotides align to TRBD1. Germline CDR1 MNHNY, CDR2 SVGAGI (reference sequence). J gave up 7 bases and V 6 bases, and 2 bases lay outside the gene matches. The CDR3 spans 13 residues. Here the CDR3 DNA reads TGTGCCAGCAGGAGGACAGGGAATTCACCCCTCCACTTT. This encodes CASRRTGNSPLHF.

The chain employs TRBV18 and TRBJ1-1, with D unclear. The CDR3 contains 16 residues. Trimming shortened V by 6 bases and J by 1 base, and 18 bases separated the two germline ends. Germline CDR1 and CDR2: KGHSH and LQKENI. Written as DNA, the CDR3 is TGTGCCAGCTCCCCAACTCAGATACAGCCGAACACTGAAGCTTTCTTT. This gives the protein CASSPTQIQPNTEAFF. The full variable domain, in which reference TRBV18 and TRBJ1-1 provide the parts outside the CDR3, is NAGVMQNPRHLVRRRGQEARLRCSPMKGHSHVYWYRQLPEEGLKFMVYLQKENIIDESGMPKERFSAEFPKEGPSILRIQQVVRGDSAAYFCASSPTQIQPNTEAFFGQGTRLTVV.

This clone was counted between two and nine times. This chain uses TRBV25-1 with TRBJ1-4; D is undetermined. The CDR3 is 16 amino acids. Germline V gene data show CDR1 as MGHDK and CDR2 as SYGVNS. The V gene lost 1 base and the J gene lost 1 base, with 10 bases spanning the gap. CDR3: CASSELRGGTNEKLFF. The CDR3 coding sequence is TGTGCCAGCAGTGAATTGCGAGGTGGAACTAATGAAAAACTGTTTTTT.

This clone was counted a single time. The chain couples TRBV19 to TRBJ1-1, with TRBD1 as a possible D gene (6 bases). The CDR3 extends over 16 amino acids. V lost 0 bases and J 1 base, leaving 12 bases between the germline ends. Germline V gene lookup returns CDR1 LNHDA and CDR2 SQIVND (reference sequence). CDR3 sequence: CASSIDGQGRNTEAFF. The CDR3 DNA is TGTGCCAGTAGTATAGATGGGCAGGGGCGGAACACTGAAGCTTTCTTT.

This chain's CDR3 is CSAIHRGGYTF. As DNA, the CDR3 is TGCAGTGCTATACACAGGGGTGGCTACACCTTC. The genes are TRBV20-1 and TRBJ1-2, with 7 positions matching TRBD1. The CDR3 is made up of 11 amino acids. CDR1 and CDR2 (germline): DFQATT, SNEGSKA (reference sequence). V gave up 4 bases and J gave up 7 bases; unmatched junction bases: 3.

The chain has TRBV5-4 and TRBJ1-3; D not certain. This CDR3 contains 14 residues. Germline assignment: CDR1 SGHNT and CDR2 YYREEE (reference sequence). Trimming stripped 4 bases from V and 4 bases from J, with 12 bases between. The CDR3, as DNA: TGTGCCAGCAGCGTGGACGTGAGGGGAAACACCATATATTTT. Its protein product is CASSVDVRGNTIYF. The complete variable domain, with remaining parts taken from reference TRBV5-4 and TRBJ1-3, reads ETGVTQSPTHLIKTRGQQVTLRCSSQSGHNTVSWYQQALGQGPQFIFQYYREEENGRGNFPPRFSGLQFPNYSSELNVNALELDDSALYLCASSVDVRGNTIYFGEGSWLTVV.

This clone has a handful of counts. This sequence joins TRBV12-3 or TRBV12-4 and TRBJ1-3, with D possibly TRBD1 on 5 matching bases. V was clipped by 11 bases and J by 5 bases, with 16 bases between them. The CDR3 runs 13 residues. The DNA of the CDR3 is TGTGCCCTGGGCCTCAGGGAAAGAAACACCATATATTTT. Protein product: CALGLRERNTIYF.

This clone was observed a handful of times. The J gene is TRBJ1-1, the V gene TRBV25-1; TRBD1 agrees at 7 bases. Germline CDR1 and CDR2: MGHDK and SYGVNS. Unmatched junction bases numbered 5, after V lost 6 bases and J lost 1 base. The CDR3 has 14 residues. For the CDR3, the DNA is TGTGCCAGCAGGGAGCGACAGGGGAACACTGAAGCTTTCTTT. Protein product: CASRERQGNTEAFF.

The CDR3 loop reads CAIGAGQGIAYGYTF. The CDR3 DNA reads TGTGCCATAGGGGCGGGACAGGGGATCGCGTATGGCTACACCTTC. V is TRBV10-3 and J is TRBJ1-2; TRBD1 matches at 10 bases. J lost 5 bases, V lost 9 bases, and 12 bases had no gene match. The CDR3 length is 15 residues. From germline, CDR1 is ENHRY and CDR2 SYGVKD.

This clone was seen a few times. The rearrangement links TRBV28 to TRBJ1-2, with D possibly TRBD1 on 6 matching bases. The CDR3 length is 13 residues. The V end lost 3 bases, the J end lost 4 bases, and 9 bases lay between the germline ends. The V gene's germline CDR1 is MDHEN and CDR2 SYDVKM. The CDR3 DNA reads as TGTGCCAGCAGTTTGGGACATATCTATGGCTACACCTTC. Translating gives CASSLGHIYGYTF.

The rearrangement uses TRBV9 and TRBJ1-1; D may be TRBD1 (6 bases). The germline CDR1 and CDR2 sequences are SGDLS and YYNGEE. The V end lost 3 bases, the J end lost 5 bases, and 11 bases lay between the germline ends. CDR3 length: 13 residues. For the CDR3, the DNA is TGTGCCAGCAGCGAGGGGGGGCGTACTGAAGCTTTCTTT. Translation gives CASSEGGRTEAFF.

The gene calls are TRBV5-6 and TRBJ1-2; TRBD1 aligns across 12 bases. CDR3 length: 14 amino acids. V shed 4 bases, J shed 3 bases, and the junction held 1 base outside the gene matches. Germline lookup yields CDR1 SGHDT and CDR2 YYEEEE. The CDR3 is CASSGTGGDYGYTF. As DNA, the CDR3 is TGTGCCAGCAGCGGGACAGGGGGCGACTATGGCTACACCTTC.

The rearrangement links TRBV29-1 to TRBJ1-5; TRBD1 is a possible D gene (5 bases). Trimming took 4 bases from V and 4 from J, leaving 11 bases between them. Germline lookup yields CDR1 SQVTM and CDR2 ANQGSEA. This CDR3 spans 13 amino acids. CDR3 DNA: TGCAGCGTTGGGGGGGGACTAAATCAGCCCCAGCATTTT. Amino acid sequence: CSVGGGLNQPQHF.